A selection of T cell receptor beta chains follows, all from one sample in a study of regulatory T cells in long-lasting Graves disease. TCRdb analysed the multiplex PCR reads with MiXCR anew, one entry per CDR3 protein. This table holds 350,000 to 500,000 distinct CDR3 sequences, 21% found once. This specimen consisted of peripheral blood mononuclear cells (PBMCs), obtained when the disease was refractory, from a patient treated with antithyroid drugs. The receptors come from a female donor with Graves disease. Each CDR3 is given with its conserved first and last residue. The order of the fields is D gene, clone size, V gene, J gene, CDR3 protein, CDR3 DNA. A D gene is named only where the DNA matches it firmly. Size values are once, few and many counts, or a class for expanded clones, and some rows have none.

D gene: TRBD1
clone size: NA
V gene: TRBV28
J gene: TRBJ1-3
CDR3 protein: CASSPDRRGNTIYF
CDR3 DNA: TGTGCCAGCAGCCCGGACAGGAGGGGAAACACCATATATTTT

D gene: NA
clone size: NA
V gene: TRBV11-2
J gene: TRBJ2-2
CDR3 protein: CASFPMRGPANTGELFF
CDR3 DNA: TGTGCCAGCTTCCCGATGCGAGGGCCCGCGAACACCGGGGAGCTGTTTTTT

D gene: NA
clone size: few
V gene: TRBV7-9
J gene: TRBJ2-1
CDR3 protein: CASSQGGSNNEQFF
CDR3 DNA: TGTGCCAGCAGCCAGGGAGGTAGCAACAATGAGCAGTTCTTC

D gene: NA
clone size: NA
V gene: TRBV20-1
J gene: TRBJ2-7
CDR3 protein: CSASLRGSGYEQYF
CDR3 DNA: TGCAGTGCTAGCCTGAGGGGGAGTGGTTACGAGCAGTACTTC

D gene: NA
clone size: few
V gene: TRBV5-1
J gene: TRBJ2-7
CDR3 protein: CASSLALRARPPYEQYF
CDR3 DNA: TGCGCCAGCAGCTTGGCCCTCCGGGCCCGACCCCCCTACGAGCAGTACTTC

D gene: NA
clone size: many
V gene: TRBV7-2
J gene: TRBJ2-7
CDR3 protein: CASSLTWQGSYEQYF
CDR3 DNA: TGTGCCAGCAGCCTGACGTGGCAGGGGTCCTACGAGCAGTACTTC

D gene: NA
clone size: few
V gene: TRBV9
J gene: TRBJ2-6
CDR3 protein: CASSPTQGAGANVLTF
CDR3 DNA: TGTGCCAGCAGCCCCACCCAAGGGGCCGGGGCCAACGTCCTGACTTTC

D gene: TRBD1
clone size: once
V gene: TRBV5-1
J gene: TRBJ2-5
CDR3 protein: CANSPQDRVKETQYF
CDR3 DNA: TGCGCCAACAGCCCACAAGACAGGGTTAAGGAGACCCAGTACTTC

D gene: NA
clone size: NA
V gene: TRBV5-6
J gene: TRBJ1-4
CDR3 protein: CASSLRQPGEELFF
CDR3 DNA: TGTGCCAGCAGCTTGCGACAGCCGGGGGAAGAACTGTTTTTT

D gene: NA
clone size: many
V gene: TRBV20-1
J gene: TRBJ2-2
CDR3 protein: CSAHGGQGANTGELFF
CDR3 DNA: TGCAGTGCTCACGGGGGGCAGGGGGCGAACACCGGGGAGCTGTTTTTT

D gene: TRBD1
clone size: NA
V gene: TRBV20-1
J gene: TRBJ1-4
CDR3 protein: CSAEYRGGDEKLFF
CDR3 DNA: TGCAGTGCCGAATACAGGGGAGGGGATGAAAAACTGTTTTTT

D gene: NA
clone size: many
V gene: TRBV28
J gene: TRBJ2-5
CDR3 protein: CASSSTGSRGETQYF
CDR3 DNA: TGTGCCAGCAGTTCAACCGGGTCGAGGGGGGAGACCCAGTACTTC

D gene: NA
clone size: many
V gene: TRBV2
J gene: TRBJ1-1
CDR3 protein: CASSVGPNTEAFF
CDR3 DNA: TGTGCCAGCAGTGTGGGCCCGAACACTGAAGCTTTCTTT

D gene: NA
clone size: once
V gene: TRBV25-1
J gene: TRBJ2-1
CDR3 protein: CASSELWWDEQFF
CDR3 DNA: TGTGCCAGCAGTGAATTATGGTGGGATGAGCAGTTCTTC

D gene: NA
clone size: many
V gene: TRBV12-3/TRBV12-4
J gene: TRBJ2-5
CDR3 protein: CASRRPIGTHQETQYF
CDR3 DNA: TGTGCCAGCAGACGGCCGATAGGGACCCACCAAGAGACCCAGTACTTC

D gene: NA
clone size: few
V gene: TRBV27
J gene: TRBJ2-3
CDR3 protein: CASSFVRGTDTQYF
CDR3 DNA: TGTGCCAGCAGTTTTGTCAGGGGCACAGATACGCAGTATTTT

D gene: NA
clone size: many
V gene: TRBV2
J gene: TRBJ2-3
CDR3 protein: CASSENELATDTQYF
CDR3 DNA: TGTGCCAGCAGTGAAAATGAATTAGCCACAGATACGCAGTATTTT

D gene: TRBD1
clone size: many
V gene: TRBV7-9
J gene: TRBJ2-5
CDR3 protein: CASSLGTGPQETQYF
CDR3 DNA: TGTGCCAGCAGCTTAGGGACAGGTCCCCAAGAGACCCAGTACTTC

D gene: NA
clone size: many
V gene: TRBV6-1
J gene: TRBJ1-1
CDR3 protein: CASSPGRTNTEAFF
CDR3 DNA: TGTGCCAGCAGCCCGGGACGAACTAACACTGAAGCTTTCTTT

D gene: NA
clone size: NA
V gene: TRBV10-3
J gene: TRBJ2-3
CDR3 protein: CAISEGALDTQYF
CDR3 DNA: TGTGCCATCAGTGAAGGGGCATTAGATACGCAGTATTTT

D gene: TRBD1
clone size: NA
V gene: TRBV20-1
J gene: TRBJ2-3
CDR3 protein: CSASVRGRGDTQYF
CDR3 DNA: TGCAGTGCCAGCGTCAGGGGGCGCGGAGATACGCAGTATTTT

D gene: NA
clone size: few
V gene: TRBV6-2/TRBV6-3
J gene: TRBJ1-4
CDR3 protein: CASSYVGAGDQEKLFF
CDR3 DNA: TGTGCCAGCAGTTACGTGGGGGCCGGGGACCAGGAAAAACTGTTTTTT

D gene: NA
clone size: once
V gene: TRBV5-6
J gene: TRBJ2-2
CDR3 protein: CASSFVRLNTGELFF
CDR3 DNA: TGTGCCAGCAGCTTTGTCAGACTGAACACCGGGGAGCTGTTTTTT

D gene: NA
clone size: few
V gene: TRBV5-4
J gene: TRBJ2-5
CDR3 protein: CASSLASGLQETQYF
CDR3 DNA: TGTGCCAGCAGCTTGGCGTCAGGGCTGCAAGAGACCCAGTACTTC

D gene: TRBD2
clone size: NA
V gene: TRBV27
J gene: TRBJ2-2
CDR3 protein: CAPPTSGGTGELFF
CDR3 DNA: TGTGCCCCCCCGACTAGCGGGGGCACCGGGGAGCTGTTTTTT

D gene: TRBD1
clone size: NA
V gene: TRBV10-3
J gene: TRBJ1-2
CDR3 protein: CASSFEQGAHGYTF
CDR3 DNA: TGTGCCTCGTCATTCGAACAGGGGGCGCATGGCTACACCTTC

D gene: TRBD1
clone size: few
V gene: TRBV11-1
J gene: TRBJ2-2
CDR3 protein: CASSLEEAGGAGELFF
CDR3 DNA: TGTGCCAGCAGCTTAGAGGAGGCAGGGGGCGCCGGGGAGCTGTTTTTT

D gene: NA
clone size: many
V gene: TRBV24-1
J gene: TRBJ1-2
CDR3 protein: CATSEGYGYTF
CDR3 DNA: TGTGCCACCAGTGAAGGCTATGGCTACACCTTC

D gene: NA
clone size: few
V gene: TRBV10-3
J gene: TRBJ1-2
CDR3 protein: CAISDLSGTDYGYTF
CDR3 DNA: TGTGCCATCAGTGACCTCTCCGGGACGGACTATGGCTACACCTTC

D gene: NA
clone size: few
V gene: TRBV19
J gene: TRBJ1-5
CDR3 protein: CASSGPVGRGGQPQHF
CDR3 DNA: TGTGCCAGTAGCGGACCCGTGGGGAGGGGCGGTCAGCCCCAGCATTTT

D gene: NA
clone size: many
V gene: TRBV20-1
J gene: TRBJ2-5
CDR3 protein: CSARAGTLQETQYF
CDR3 DNA: TGCAGTGCTAGGGCCGGGACACTACAAGAGACCCAGTACTTC

D gene: TRBD1
clone size: NA
V gene: TRBV20-1
J gene: TRBJ1-5
CDR3 protein: CSALQGNSNQPQHF
CDR3 DNA: TGCAGTGCTCTACAGGGGAATAGCAATCAGCCCCAGCATTTT

D gene: NA
clone size: many
V gene: TRBV27
J gene: TRBJ1-6
CDR3 protein: CASSSTSETRGSPLHF
CDR3 DNA: TGTGCCAGCAGTTCCACATCCGAGACAAGAGGGTCACCCCTCCACTTT

D gene: NA
clone size: many
V gene: TRBV12-3/TRBV12-4
J gene: TRBJ2-7
CDR3 protein: CASARTAREQYF
CDR3 DNA: TGTGCCAGCGCTCGAACAGCCCGGGAGCAGTACTTC

D gene: TRBD1
clone size: NA
V gene: TRBV18
J gene: TRBJ2-5
CDR3 protein: CASSSPDRGETRYF
CDR3 DNA: TGTGCCAGCTCATCGCCGGACAGGGGAGAGACCCGGTACTTC

D gene: NA
clone size: many
V gene: TRBV2
J gene: TRBJ2-7
CDR3 protein: CASRASEVSGPYEQYF
CDR3 DNA: TGTGCCAGCAGGGCCTCTGAGGTCAGCGGACCATACGAGCAGTACTTC

D gene: TRBD2
clone size: NA
V gene: TRBV7-2
J gene: TRBJ2-3
CDR3 protein: CAGSETAGTDTQYF
CDR3 DNA: TGTGCCGGCAGCGAGACAGCGGGAACAGATACGCAGTATTTT

D gene: TRBD1
clone size: few
V gene: TRBV28
J gene: TRBJ2-6
CDR3 protein: CASMGTGGPFGANVLTF
CDR3 DNA: TGTGCCAGCATGGGGACAGGGGGCCCCTTTGGGGCCAACGTCCTGACTTTC

D gene: NA
clone size: NA
V gene: TRBV9
J gene: TRBJ2-6
CDR3 protein: CASSSSTGSGANVLTF
CDR3 DNA: TGTGCCAGCAGCTCTAGTACCGGCTCTGGGGCCAACGTCCTGACTTTC

D gene: NA
clone size: many
V gene: TRBV6-5
J gene: TRBJ1-5
CDR3 protein: CASSYGRTNQPQHF
CDR3 DNA: TGTGCCAGCAGTTATGGGCGGACCAATCAGCCCCAGCATTTT

D gene: NA
clone size: few
V gene: TRBV6-5
J gene: TRBJ1-4
CDR3 protein: CASSSAQGLFF
CDR3 DNA: TGTGCCAGCAGTTCGGCCCAGGGACTGTTTTTT

D gene: TRBD1
clone size: few
V gene: TRBV5-1
J gene: TRBJ1-4
CDR3 protein: CASSSGTGGEKLFF
CDR3 DNA: TGCGCCAGCAGCTCCGGGACAGGGGGTGAAAAACTGTTTTTT

D gene: NA
clone size: many
V gene: TRBV10-3
J gene: TRBJ1-5
CDR3 protein: CAISEWMSNQPQHF
CDR3 DNA: TGTGCCATCAGTGAGTGGATGAGCAATCAGCCCCAGCATTTT

D gene: NA
clone size: many
V gene: TRBV29-1
J gene: TRBJ2-4
CDR3 protein: CSVRDTLAKNIQYF
CDR3 DNA: TGCAGCGTGCGGGACACACTAGCCAAAAACATTCAGTACTTC

D gene: NA
clone size: many
V gene: TRBV3-1
J gene: TRBJ2-5
CDR3 protein: CASSYWRGKETQYF
CDR3 DNA: TGTGCCAGCAGTTACTGGAGGGGGAAAGAGACCCAGTACTTC

D gene: NA
clone size: NA
V gene: TRBV6-1
J gene: TRBJ1-5
CDR3 protein: CASSESGTQPQHF
CDR3 DNA: TGTGCCAGCAGTGAGTCGGGGACTCAGCCCCAGCATTTT

D gene: NA
clone size: NA
V gene: TRBV18
J gene: TRBJ1-6
CDR3 protein: CASSPPGRNSPLHF
CDR3 DNA: TGTGCCAGCTCACCACCGGGCCGTAATTCACCCCTCCACTTT

D gene: NA
clone size: many
V gene: TRBV12-3/TRBV12-4
J gene: TRBJ2-7
CDR3 protein: CASSSAGLTYEQYF
CDR3 DNA: TGTGCCAGCAGTTCCGCCGGTCTTACCTACGAGCAGTACTTC

D gene: NA
clone size: few
V gene: TRBV12-3/TRBV12-4
J gene: TRBJ2-6
CDR3 protein: CASSSTRPHSGANVLTF
CDR3 DNA: TGTGCCAGCAGTTCCACCCGACCCCACTCTGGGGCCAACGTCCTGACTTTC

D gene: NA
clone size: NA
V gene: TRBV3-1
J gene: TRBJ2-3
CDR3 protein: CASSQGSPDTQYF
CDR3 DNA: TGTGCCAGCAGCCAAGGGAGCCCAGATACGCAGTATTTT